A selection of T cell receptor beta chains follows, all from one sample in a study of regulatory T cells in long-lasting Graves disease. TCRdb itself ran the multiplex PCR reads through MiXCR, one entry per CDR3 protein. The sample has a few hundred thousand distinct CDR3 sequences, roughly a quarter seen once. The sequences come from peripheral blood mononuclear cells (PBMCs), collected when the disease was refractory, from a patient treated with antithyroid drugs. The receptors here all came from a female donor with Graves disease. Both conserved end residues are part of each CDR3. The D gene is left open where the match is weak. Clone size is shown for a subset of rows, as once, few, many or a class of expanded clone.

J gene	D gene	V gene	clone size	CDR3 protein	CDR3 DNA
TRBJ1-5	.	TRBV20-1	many	CSATKGQTNQPQHF	TGCAGTGCCACGAAAGGACAGACCAATCAGCCCCAGCATTTT
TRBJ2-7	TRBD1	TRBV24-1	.	CATSGQGPSSYEQYF	TGTGCCACCAGTGGACAGGGGCCAAGCTCCTACGAGCAGTACTTC
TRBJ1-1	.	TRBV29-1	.	CSVVTTGGNTEAFF	TGCAGCGTTGTCACGACAGGAGGGAACACTGAAGCTTTCTTT
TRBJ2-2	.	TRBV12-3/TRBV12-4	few	CALGVANTGELFF	TGTGCCCTCGGAGTAGCGAACACCGGGGAGCTGTTTTTT
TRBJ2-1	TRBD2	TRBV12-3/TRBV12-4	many	CASSPLGPVGTSGRDNFNEQFF	TGTGCCAGCAGTCCCCTCGGGCCTGTCGGGACTAGCGGGAGGGATAACTTCAATGAGCAGTTCTTC
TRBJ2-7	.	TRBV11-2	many	CASSLVGQPPYEQYF	TGTGCCAGCAGCTTAGTCGGACAGCCTCCCTACGAGCAGTACTTC
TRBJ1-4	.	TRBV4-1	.	CASSPREANEKLFF	TGCGCCAGCAGCCCCCGGGAAGCTAATGAAAAACTGTTTTTT
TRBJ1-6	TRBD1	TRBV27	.	CASRMGQNNSPLHF	TGTGCCAGCAGAATGGGACAGAATAATTCACCCCTCCACTTT
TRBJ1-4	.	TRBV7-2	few	CASSLDGGRVEKLFF	TGTGCCAGCAGCTTAGATGGGGGGCGTGTTGAAAAACTGTTTTTT
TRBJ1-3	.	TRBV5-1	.	CASSLTSGNTIYF	TGCGCCAGCAGCTTGACGTCTGGAAACACCATATATTTT
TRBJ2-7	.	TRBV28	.	CASSATVYEQYF	TGTGCCAGCAGCGCGACAGTATACGAGCAGTACTTC
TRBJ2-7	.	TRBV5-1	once	CASSLDSQFTYEQYF	TGCGCCAGCAGCTTGGACAGTCAATTTACCTACGAGCAGTACTTC
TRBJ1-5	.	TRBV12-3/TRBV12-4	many	CASNYWDQPQHF	TGTGCCAGCAACTATTGGGATCAGCCCCAGCATTTT
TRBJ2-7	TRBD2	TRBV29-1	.	CSVLAEETYEQYF	TGCAGCGTCCTAGCGGAGGAGACCTACGAGCAGTACTTC
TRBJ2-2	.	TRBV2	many	CASTPSGVGPGELFF	TGTGCCAGCACTCCCTCCGGGGTGGGACCCGGGGAGCTGTTTTTT
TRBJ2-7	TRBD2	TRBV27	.	CASSQTSANSYEQYF	TGTGCCAGCAGCCAGACTAGCGCGAACTCCTACGAGCAGTACTTC
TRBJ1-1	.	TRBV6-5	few	CASSYRRAGTGDNTEAFF	TGTGCCAGCAGCTACAGAAGAGCCGGAACCGGGGATAACACTGAAGCTTTCTTT
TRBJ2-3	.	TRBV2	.	CASSEEASFRDTQYF	TGTGCCAGCAGTGAAGAGGCTAGCTTTCGAGATACGCAGTATTTT
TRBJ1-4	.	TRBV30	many	CAWSVEEGKLFF	TGTGCCTGGAGTGTGGAGGAGGGAAAACTGTTTTTT
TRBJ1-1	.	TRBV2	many	CASSVSPAVYTEAFF	TGTGCCAGCAGTGTGTCCCCAGCGGTCTACACTGAAGCTTTCTTT
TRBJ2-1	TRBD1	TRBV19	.	CASSSDRARNEQFF	TGTGCCAGTAGCTCAGACAGGGCCAGGAATGAGCAGTTCTTC
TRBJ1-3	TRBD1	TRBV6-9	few	CASSYSPGQGVGNTIYF	TGTGCCAGCAGTTACTCACCGGGACAGGGGGTAGGAAACACCATATATTTT
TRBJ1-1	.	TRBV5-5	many	CASSFDDTNTEAFF	TGTGCCAGCAGCTTCGACGACACGAACACTGAAGCTTTCTTT
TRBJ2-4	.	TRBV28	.	CASSSSGAGIQYF	TGTGCCAGCAGTTCATCTGGGGCCGGGATTCAGTACTTC
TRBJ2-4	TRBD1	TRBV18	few	CASSPPRQGPDIQYF	TGTGCCAGCTCACCGCCGAGACAGGGTCCGGACATTCAGTACTTC
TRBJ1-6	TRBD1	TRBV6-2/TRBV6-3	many	CASSYRGTATFNSPLHF	TGTGCCAGCAGTTACCGGGGGACAGCTACATTTAATTCACCCCTCCACTTT
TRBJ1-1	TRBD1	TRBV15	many	CATSRGSSGGSDTEAFF	TGTGCCACCAGCAGAGGATCCTCAGGGGGCTCGGACACTGAAGCTTTCTTT
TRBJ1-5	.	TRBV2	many	CASSEINRAQPQHF	TGTGCCAGCAGTGAAATCAACCGCGCTCAGCCCCAGCATTTT
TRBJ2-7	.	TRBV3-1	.	CASSHWGPAGTKTVYEQYF	TGTGCCAGCAGCCACTGGGGGCCAGCGGGAACTAAAACCGTCTACGAGCAGTACTTC
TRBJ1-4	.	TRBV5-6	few	CASSVPGSTNEKLFF	TGTGCCAGCAGCGTACCGGGGAGCACTAATGAAAAACTGTTTTTT
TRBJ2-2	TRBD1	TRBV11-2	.	CASSGGQGEIGELFF	TGTGCCAGCAGCGGGGGACAGGGGGAAATAGGGGAGCTGTTTTTT
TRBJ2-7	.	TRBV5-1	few	CASSHRDTLVEQYF	TGCGCCAGCAGCCACCGGGACACACTTGTCGAGCAGTACTTC
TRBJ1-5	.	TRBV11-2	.	CASSLGQLAQPQHF	TGTGCCAGCAGCTTAGGACAGTTAGCCCAGCCCCAGCATTTT
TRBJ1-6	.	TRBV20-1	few	CSARDHPSEFSGRPLHF	TGCAGTGCTAGAGATCATCCATCTGAGTTTTCCGGTAGACCCCTCCACTTT
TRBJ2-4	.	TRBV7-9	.	CASSSPRGNIQYF	TGTGCCAGCAGCTCGCCTAGGGGGAACATTCAGTACTTC
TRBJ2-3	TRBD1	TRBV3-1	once	CASSQSGQGTDTQYF	TGTGCCAGCAGCCAATCGGGACAGGGCACAGATACGCAGTATTTT
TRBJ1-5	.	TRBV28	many	CASSLGRGPQHF	TGTGCCAGCAGTTTGGGGAGGGGGCCCCAGCATTTT
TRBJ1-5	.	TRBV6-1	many	CASSELGRGNQPQHF	TGTGCCAGCAGTGAACTAGGCAGGGGAAATCAGCCCCAGCATTTT
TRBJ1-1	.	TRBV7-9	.	CASSLDLYTEAFF	TGTGCCAGCAGCTTGGACCTATACACTGAAGCTTTCTTT
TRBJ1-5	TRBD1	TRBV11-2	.	CASSQDRGFNQPQHF	TGTGCCAGCAGCCAGGACAGGGGGTTCAATCAGCCCCAGCATTTT
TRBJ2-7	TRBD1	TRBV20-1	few	CSAGLGTGAIYEQYF	TGCAGTGCCGGGCTCGGGACAGGGGCTATCTACGAGCAGTACTTC
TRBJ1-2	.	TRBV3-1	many	CASSQYGRQSGGYTF	TGTGCCAGCAGCCAGTACGGCAGGCAGTCCGGTGGCTACACCTTC
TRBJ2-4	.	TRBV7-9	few	CASSRGGLGSENIQYF	TGTGCCAGCAGCCGAGGAGGGCTGGGTTCGGAAAACATTCAGTACTTC
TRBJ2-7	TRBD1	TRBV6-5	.	CASSYPGTGTGEQYF	TGTGCCAGCAGTTACCCTGGGACAGGGACGGGCGAGCAGTACTTC
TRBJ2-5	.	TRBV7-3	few	CASSLAAGGGETQYF	TGTGCCAGCAGCTTGGCAGCGGGTGGGGGAGAGACCCAGTACTTC
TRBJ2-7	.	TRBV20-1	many	CSARQVTSSYEQYF	TGCAGTGCTAGACAGGTCACCAGCTCCTACGAGCAGTACTTC
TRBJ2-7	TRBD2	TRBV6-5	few	CASSYQAGGPSLPYEQYF	TGTGCCAGCAGTTACCAGGCGGGAGGGCCCAGCCTTCCCTACGAGCAGTACTTC